A selection of T cell receptor beta chains follows, all from one sample in a study of identical twins. TCRdb reanalysed the 5' RACE reads using MiXCR and keeps one entry per CDR3 protein. The sample records some 500,000 distinct CDR3 sequences, 9.6% being singletons. The data were also submitted as part of a second study, on yellow fever vaccine responses in identical twins.

Specimen: PBMCs. The receptors were gathered from a woman younger than 35 in good health. CDR3s include the opening cysteine and the closing phenylalanine or tryptophan. The D gene is left open where the match is weak. Expanded clones get a size class; other rows say once, few or many, or leave the size out.

d_call: TRBD1
j_call: TRBJ2-7
clone_size: -
v_call: TRBV27
cdr3_nt: TGTGCCACCAAAATGACAGGGCCCTACGAGCAGTACTTC
cdr3_aa: CATKMTGPYEQYF

d_call: TRBD1
j_call: TRBJ2-7
clone_size: few
v_call: TRBV20-1
cdr3_nt: TGCAGTGCTGACCAGGTGACAGGGATCCACGAGCAGTACTTC
cdr3_aa: CSADQVTGIHEQYF

d_call: -
j_call: TRBJ2-7
clone_size: few
v_call: TRBV13
cdr3_nt: TGTGCCAGCAGCTTAGGTGGGGCCCCGGGGTACGAGCAGTACTTC
cdr3_aa: CASSLGGAPGYEQYF

d_call: -
j_call: TRBJ1-1
clone_size: many
v_call: TRBV7-2
cdr3_nt: TGTGCCAGCAGCCATCCTACAGGGAACACTGAAGCTTTCTTT
cdr3_aa: CASSHPTGNTEAFF

d_call: TRBD2
j_call: TRBJ2-3
clone_size: many
v_call: TRBV7-7
cdr3_nt: TGTGCTAGCAGCGGGGGACTAGCCAACACAGATACGCAGTATTTT
cdr3_aa: CASSGGLANTDTQYF

d_call: -
j_call: TRBJ2-7
clone_size: -
v_call: TRBV10-2
cdr3_nt: TGCGCCAGCCGGTACTCCAGCGGGCCTACCTACGAGCAGTACTTC
cdr3_aa: CASRYSSGPTYEQYF

d_call: -
j_call: TRBJ2-1
clone_size: -
v_call: TRBV12-5
cdr3_nt: TGTGCTAGTGGTTTGGCTGGGGGGCCGGGGAATGAGCAGTTCTTC
cdr3_aa: CASGLAGGPGNEQFF

d_call: -
j_call: TRBJ2-7
clone_size: many
v_call: TRBV7-8
cdr3_nt: TGTGCCAGCACCAACCGACAGAGCTCCTACGAGCAGTACTTC
cdr3_aa: CASTNRQSSYEQYF

d_call: -
j_call: TRBJ2-5
clone_size: few
v_call: TRBV30
cdr3_nt: TGTGCCTGGAGCGCCGCCCTCCAAGAGACCCAGTACTTC
cdr3_aa: CAWSAALQETQYF

d_call: -
j_call: TRBJ2-4
clone_size: few
v_call: TRBV6-1
cdr3_nt: TGTGCCAGCAGTGAAAGTTTGCCCCAAAACAACATTCAGTACTTC
cdr3_aa: CASSESLPQNNIQYF

d_call: TRBD2
j_call: TRBJ2-1
clone_size: many
v_call: TRBV2
cdr3_nt: TGTGCCACACCTGGGGGATATGGGACTAGCGGGAGGGTTGATGAGCAGTTCTTC
cdr3_aa: CATPGGYGTSGRVDEQFF

d_call: TRBD2
j_call: TRBJ2-7
clone_size: many
v_call: TRBV27
cdr3_nt: TGTGCCAGCAGTTCCCCGGGACTAGTCTACGAGCAGTACTTC
cdr3_aa: CASSSPGLVYEQYF

d_call: -
j_call: TRBJ1-2
clone_size: few
v_call: TRBV30
cdr3_nt: TGTGCCTGGAGTGTACCAGGGCTCGGCTACACCTTC
cdr3_aa: CAWSVPGLGYTF

d_call: TRBD2
j_call: TRBJ2-3
clone_size: few
v_call: TRBV29-1
cdr3_nt: TGCAGCGCAGATGGGCTAGCGGGAAGCACAGATACGCAGTATTTT
cdr3_aa: CSADGLAGSTDTQYF

d_call: -
j_call: TRBJ2-5
clone_size: many
v_call: TRBV28
cdr3_nt: TGTGCCAGCAGGCCCCCGGGATTAGAGACCCAGTACTTC
cdr3_aa: CASRPPGLETQYF

d_call: TRBD1
j_call: TRBJ2-7
clone_size: -
v_call: TRBV24-1
cdr3_nt: TGTGCCACCAGTGACCCCGGACAGGGGCAAACCTACGAGCAGTACTTC
cdr3_aa: CATSDPGQGQTYEQYF

d_call: -
j_call: TRBJ1-1
clone_size: few
v_call: TRBV20-1
cdr3_nt: TGCAGTGCCCTCATGACAGTCTACGAGGCTTTCTTT
cdr3_aa: CSALMTVYEAFF

d_call: TRBD2
j_call: TRBJ2-5
clone_size: many
v_call: TRBV6-2/TRBV6-3
cdr3_nt: TGTGCCAGCAGCCCAGGGACTAGCTTAGAGACCCAGTACTTC
cdr3_aa: CASSPGTSLETQYF

d_call: -
j_call: TRBJ2-3
clone_size: few
v_call: TRBV7-3
cdr3_nt: TGTGCCAGCAGCTTAAAAGTTGGAACAGATACGCAGTATTTT
cdr3_aa: CASSLKVGTDTQYF

d_call: -
j_call: TRBJ1-1
clone_size: few
v_call: TRBV15
cdr3_nt: TGTGCCACCAGCAGAGATCCCGGGTTGGGTGAAGCTTTCTTT
cdr3_aa: CATSRDPGLGEAFF

d_call: TRBD2
j_call: TRBJ2-1
clone_size: -
v_call: TRBV10-3
cdr3_nt: TGTGCCATCAGGGAGGGGTTTCTAGCGGTCAATGAGCAGTTCTTC
cdr3_aa: CAIREGFLAVNEQFF

d_call: TRBD1
j_call: TRBJ2-7
clone_size: few
v_call: TRBV7-9
cdr3_nt: TGTGCCAGCAGTCAGACAGGGAGCGAGCAGTACTTC
cdr3_aa: CASSQTGSEQYF

d_call: -
j_call: TRBJ2-1
clone_size: few
v_call: TRBV6-2/TRBV6-3
cdr3_nt: TGTGCCAGCACTCAACCGGGGTACAATGAGCAGTTCTTC
cdr3_aa: CASTQPGYNEQFF

d_call: -
j_call: TRBJ2-7
clone_size: once
v_call: TRBV12-3/TRBV12-4
cdr3_nt: TGTGCCAGCAGCCAAAACAGGGACGAGCAGTACTTC
cdr3_aa: CASSQNRDEQYF

d_call: -
j_call: TRBJ2-1
clone_size: many
v_call: TRBV5-1
cdr3_nt: TGCGCCAGCAGCTTGGCTTCAGGGTCTGGGAATGAGCAGTTCTTC
cdr3_aa: CASSLASGSGNEQFF

d_call: -
j_call: TRBJ1-3
clone_size: many
v_call: TRBV12-3/TRBV12-4
cdr3_nt: TGTGCCAGCAGTTCTGGGATCTCTGGAAACACCATATATTTT
cdr3_aa: CASSSGISGNTIYF

d_call: -
j_call: TRBJ2-1
clone_size: many
v_call: TRBV29-1
cdr3_nt: TGCAGCGTTCGGGCAGGGACCTACAATGAGCAGTTCTTC
cdr3_aa: CSVRAGTYNEQFF

d_call: TRBD1
j_call: TRBJ2-7
clone_size: many
v_call: TRBV4-3
cdr3_nt: TGCGCCAGCAGCCAAGATAGGGACAGGGGGGCCTACGAGCAGTACTTC
cdr3_aa: CASSQDRDRGAYEQYF

d_call: -
j_call: TRBJ1-1
clone_size: few
v_call: TRBV29-1
cdr3_nt: TGCAGCGTTGAAGATTCCAGGGGTTTTGGGGCTTTCTTT
cdr3_aa: CSVEDSRGFGAFF

d_call: TRBD2
j_call: TRBJ2-5
clone_size: once
v_call: TRBV5-1
cdr3_nt: TGCGCCAGCAGTCTAGCGGGGGACAACCAAGAGACCCAGTACTTC
cdr3_aa: CASSLAGDNQETQYF

d_call: TRBD2
j_call: TRBJ2-7
clone_size: few
v_call: TRBV7-8
cdr3_nt: TGTGCCAGCAGCCGACTAGCGGGAGATCCCTACGAGCAGTACTTC
cdr3_aa: CASSRLAGDPYEQYF

d_call: -
j_call: TRBJ2-5
clone_size: many
v_call: TRBV27
cdr3_nt: TGTGCCAGCAGTTTCACCCCCCGGCAGCAAGAGACCCAGTACTTC
cdr3_aa: CASSFTPRQQETQYF

d_call: TRBD2
j_call: TRBJ2-2
clone_size: -
v_call: TRBV3-1
cdr3_nt: TGTGCCAGCAGCCAATGGGGGGGAAGCGACACCGGGGAGCTGTTTTTT
cdr3_aa: CASSQWGGSDTGELFF

d_call: -
j_call: TRBJ1-5
clone_size: many
v_call: TRBV12-3/TRBV12-4
cdr3_nt: TGTGCCAGCAGTTTATCGGGGTTGGGCAATCAGCCCCAGCATTTT
cdr3_aa: CASSLSGLGNQPQHF

d_call: TRBD1
j_call: TRBJ2-1
clone_size: few
v_call: TRBV10-3
cdr3_nt: TGTGCCACCACTCCGGGACAGGGGAGTGTCGGGAGGTCCTACAATGAGCAGTTCTTC
cdr3_aa: CATTPGQGSVGRSYNEQFF

d_call: -
j_call: TRBJ1-1
clone_size: -
v_call: TRBV10-1
cdr3_nt: TGCGCCAGCCGAGAAGGACCGACGAACACTGAAGCTTTCTTT
cdr3_aa: CASREGPTNTEAFF

d_call: TRBD2
j_call: TRBJ2-3
clone_size: few
v_call: TRBV15
cdr3_nt: TGTGCCACCAGCAAATTCCCCAGCGGGGGGGCCACAGATACGCAGTATTTT
cdr3_aa: CATSKFPSGGATDTQYF

d_call: -
j_call: TRBJ2-2
clone_size: few
v_call: TRBV20-1
cdr3_nt: TGCAGTGCTAGAGGATTAGCAGCGAACACCGGGGAGCTGTTTTTT
cdr3_aa: CSARGLAANTGELFF

d_call: -
j_call: TRBJ2-6
clone_size: -
v_call: TRBV20-1
cdr3_nt: TGCAGTGCTAGTGGTCAGGAGATACCTGGGGCCAACGTCCTGACTTTC
cdr3_aa: CSASGQEIPGANVLTF